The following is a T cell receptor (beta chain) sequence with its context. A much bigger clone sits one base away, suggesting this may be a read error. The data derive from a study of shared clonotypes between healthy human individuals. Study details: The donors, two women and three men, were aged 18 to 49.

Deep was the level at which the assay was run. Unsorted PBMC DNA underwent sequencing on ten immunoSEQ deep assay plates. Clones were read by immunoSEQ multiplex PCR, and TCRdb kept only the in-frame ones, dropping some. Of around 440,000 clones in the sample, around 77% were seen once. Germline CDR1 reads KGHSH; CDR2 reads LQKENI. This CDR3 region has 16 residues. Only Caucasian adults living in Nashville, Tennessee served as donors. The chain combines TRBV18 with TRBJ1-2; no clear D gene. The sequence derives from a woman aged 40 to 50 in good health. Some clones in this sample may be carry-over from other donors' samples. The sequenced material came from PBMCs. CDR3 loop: CASSPLKGNTNCGYTF. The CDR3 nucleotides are TGTGCCAGCTCACCCCTAAAGGGAAATACTAACTGTGGCTACACCTTC. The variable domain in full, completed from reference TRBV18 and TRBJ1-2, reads NAGVMQNPRHLVRRRGQEARLRCSPMKGHSHVYWYRQLPEEGLKFMVYLQKENIIDESGMPKERFSAEFPKEGPSILRIQQVVRGDSAAYFCASSPLKGNTNCGYTFGSGTRLTVV.